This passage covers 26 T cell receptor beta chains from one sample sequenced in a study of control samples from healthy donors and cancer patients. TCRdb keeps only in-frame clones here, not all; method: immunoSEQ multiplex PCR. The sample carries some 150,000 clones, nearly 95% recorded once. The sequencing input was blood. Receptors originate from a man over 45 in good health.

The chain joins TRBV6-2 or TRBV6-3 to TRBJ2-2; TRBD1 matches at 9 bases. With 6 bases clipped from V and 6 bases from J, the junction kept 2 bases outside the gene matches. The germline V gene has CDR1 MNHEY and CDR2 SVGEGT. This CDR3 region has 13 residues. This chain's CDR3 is CASSGQGSGELFF. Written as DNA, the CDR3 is TGTGCCAGCAGCGGACAGGGGTCCGGGGAGCTGTTTTTT.

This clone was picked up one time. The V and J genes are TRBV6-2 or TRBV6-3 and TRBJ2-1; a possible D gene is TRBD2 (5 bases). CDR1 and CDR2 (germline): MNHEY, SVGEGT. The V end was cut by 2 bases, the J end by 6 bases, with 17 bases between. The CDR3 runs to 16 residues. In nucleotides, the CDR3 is TGTGCCAGCAGTTACCAGGACTCAAGGCTGGGCAATGAGCAGTTCTTC. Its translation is CASSYQDSRLGNEQFF.

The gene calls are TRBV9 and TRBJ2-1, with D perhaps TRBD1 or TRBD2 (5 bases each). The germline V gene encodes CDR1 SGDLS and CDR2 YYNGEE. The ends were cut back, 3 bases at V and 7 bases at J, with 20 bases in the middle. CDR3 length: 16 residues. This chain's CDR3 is CASSGSGLAGKNEQFF. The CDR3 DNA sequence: TGTGCCAGCAGCGGGTCGGGGCTAGCAGGAAAGAATGAGCAGTTCTTC.

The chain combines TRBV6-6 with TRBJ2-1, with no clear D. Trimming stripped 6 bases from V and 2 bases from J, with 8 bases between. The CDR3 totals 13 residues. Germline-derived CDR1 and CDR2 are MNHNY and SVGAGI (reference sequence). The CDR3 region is CASRDATYNEQFF. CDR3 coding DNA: TGTGCCAGCAGGGACGCCACCTACAATGAGCAGTTCTTC.

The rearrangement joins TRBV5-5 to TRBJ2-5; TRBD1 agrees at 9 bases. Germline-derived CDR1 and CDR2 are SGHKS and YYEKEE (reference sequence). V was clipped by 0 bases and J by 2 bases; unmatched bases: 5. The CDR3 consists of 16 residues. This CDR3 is CASSLATTGGQETQYF. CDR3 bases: TGTGCCAGCAGCTTGGCTACGACAGGGGGTCAAGAGACCCAGTACTTC. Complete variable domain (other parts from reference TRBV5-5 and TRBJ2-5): DAGVTQSPTHLIKTRGQQVTLRCSPISGHKSVSWYQQVLGQGPQFIFQYYEKEERGRGNFPDRFSARQFPNYSSELNVNALLLGDSALYLCASSLATTGGQETQYFGPGTRLLVL.

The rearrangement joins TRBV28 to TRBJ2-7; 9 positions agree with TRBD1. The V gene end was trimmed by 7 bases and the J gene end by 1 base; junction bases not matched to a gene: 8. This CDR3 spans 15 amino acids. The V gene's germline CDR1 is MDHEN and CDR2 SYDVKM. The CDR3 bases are TGTGCCAGCACCCCGGGACAGGGAGTTTCCTACGAGCAGTACTTC. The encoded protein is CASTPGQGVSYEQYF.

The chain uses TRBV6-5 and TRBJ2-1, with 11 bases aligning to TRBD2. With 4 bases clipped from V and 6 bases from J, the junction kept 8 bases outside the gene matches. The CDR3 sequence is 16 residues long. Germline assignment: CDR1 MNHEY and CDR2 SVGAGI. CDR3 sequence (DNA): TGTGCCAGCAGTTCGCTGACTAGCGGGATAGGCAATGAGCAGTTCTTC. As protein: CASSSLTSGIGNEQFF.

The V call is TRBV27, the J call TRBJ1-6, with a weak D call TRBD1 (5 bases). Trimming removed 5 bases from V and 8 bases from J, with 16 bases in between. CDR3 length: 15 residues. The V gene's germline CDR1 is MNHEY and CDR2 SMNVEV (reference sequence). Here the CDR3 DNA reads TGTGCCAGCAGTCCCGGGACGTCCGCGGATTCACCCCTCCACTTT. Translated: CASSPGTSADSPLHF.

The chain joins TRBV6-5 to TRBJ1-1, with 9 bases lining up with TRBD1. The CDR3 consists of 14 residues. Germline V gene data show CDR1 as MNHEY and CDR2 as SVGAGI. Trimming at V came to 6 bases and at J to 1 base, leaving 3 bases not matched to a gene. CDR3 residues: CASRETGGNTEAFF. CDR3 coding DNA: TGTGCCAGCAGAGAGACAGGGGGGAACACTGAAGCTTTCTTT.

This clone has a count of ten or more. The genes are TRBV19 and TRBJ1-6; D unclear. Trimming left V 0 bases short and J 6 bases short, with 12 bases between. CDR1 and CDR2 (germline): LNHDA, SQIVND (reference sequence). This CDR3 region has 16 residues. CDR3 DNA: TGTGCCAGTAGTATAGAGGGCGGCCGTTCTAATTCACCCCTCCACTTT. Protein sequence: CASSIEGGRSNSPLHF.

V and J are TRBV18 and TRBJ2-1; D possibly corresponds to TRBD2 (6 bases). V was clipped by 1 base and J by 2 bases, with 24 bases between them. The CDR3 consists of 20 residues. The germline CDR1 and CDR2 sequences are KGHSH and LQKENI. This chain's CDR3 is CASSPRVFSGSQGPYNEQFF. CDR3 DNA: TGTGCCAGCTCACCACGGGTTTTTAGCGGCTCCCAGGGACCCTACAATGAGCAGTTCTTC.

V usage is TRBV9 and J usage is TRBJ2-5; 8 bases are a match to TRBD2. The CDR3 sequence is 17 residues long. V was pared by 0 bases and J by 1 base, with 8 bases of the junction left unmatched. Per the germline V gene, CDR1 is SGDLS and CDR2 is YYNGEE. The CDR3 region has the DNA TGTGCCAGCAGCGTAGAGGGGCTAGCGGGTTTCCAAGAGACCCAGTACTTC. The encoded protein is CASSVEGLAGFQETQYF.

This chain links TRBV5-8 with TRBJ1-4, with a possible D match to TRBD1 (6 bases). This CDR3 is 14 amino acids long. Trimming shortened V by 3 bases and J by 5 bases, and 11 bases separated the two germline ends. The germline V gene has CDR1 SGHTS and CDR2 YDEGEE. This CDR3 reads CASSSRQDNEKLFF. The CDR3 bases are TGTGCCAGCAGCTCACGACAGGACAATGAAAAACTGTTTTTT.

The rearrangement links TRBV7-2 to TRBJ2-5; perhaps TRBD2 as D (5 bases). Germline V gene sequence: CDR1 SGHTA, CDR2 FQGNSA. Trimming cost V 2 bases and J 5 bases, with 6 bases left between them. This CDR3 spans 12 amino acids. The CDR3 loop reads CASSLRRETQYF. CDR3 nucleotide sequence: TGTGCCAGCAGCTTAAGGAGGGAGACCCAGTACTTC. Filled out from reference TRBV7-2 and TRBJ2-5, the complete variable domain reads GAGVSQSPSNKVTEKGKDVELRCDPISGHTALYWYRQSLGQGLEFLIYFQGNSAPDKSGLPSDRFSAERTGGSVSTLTIQRTQQEDSAVYLCASSLRRETQYFGPGTRLLVL.

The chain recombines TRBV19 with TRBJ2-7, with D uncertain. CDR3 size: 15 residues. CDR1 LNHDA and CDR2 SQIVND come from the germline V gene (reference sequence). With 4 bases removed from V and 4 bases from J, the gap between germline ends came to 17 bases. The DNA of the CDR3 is TGTGCCAGTAGTACCAGGTTTCAACGTCGTTACGAGCAGTACTTC. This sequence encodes CASSTRFQRRYEQYF.

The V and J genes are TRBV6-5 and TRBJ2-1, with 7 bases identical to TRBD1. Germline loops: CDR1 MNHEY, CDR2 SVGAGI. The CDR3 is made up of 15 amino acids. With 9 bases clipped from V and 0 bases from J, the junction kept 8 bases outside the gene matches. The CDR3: CASTPNRGSYNEQFF. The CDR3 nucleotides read TGTGCCAGTACACCAAACAGGGGCTCCTACAATGAGCAGTTCTTC.

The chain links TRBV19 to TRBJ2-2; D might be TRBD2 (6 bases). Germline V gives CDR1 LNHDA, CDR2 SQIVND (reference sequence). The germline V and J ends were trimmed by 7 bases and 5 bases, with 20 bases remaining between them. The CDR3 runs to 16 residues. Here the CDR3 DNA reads TGTGCCAGTATCCCTGGGGGGAGAGGGATGACCGGGGAGCTGTTTTTT. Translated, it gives CASIPGGRGMTGELFF.

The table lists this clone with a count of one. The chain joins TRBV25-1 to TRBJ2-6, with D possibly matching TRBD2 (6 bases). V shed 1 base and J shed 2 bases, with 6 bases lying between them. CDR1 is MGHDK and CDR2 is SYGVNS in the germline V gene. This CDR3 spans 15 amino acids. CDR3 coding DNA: TGTGCCAGCAGTGAATGGGGGGCTGGGGCCAACGTCCTGACTTTC. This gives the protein CASSEWGAGANVLTF.

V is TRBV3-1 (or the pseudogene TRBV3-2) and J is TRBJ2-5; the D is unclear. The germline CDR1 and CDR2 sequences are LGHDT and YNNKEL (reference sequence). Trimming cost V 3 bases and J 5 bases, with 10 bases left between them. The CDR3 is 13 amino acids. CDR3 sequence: CASSHGARETQYF. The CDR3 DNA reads TGTGCCAGCAGCCACGGCGCCCGGGAGACCCAGTACTTC.

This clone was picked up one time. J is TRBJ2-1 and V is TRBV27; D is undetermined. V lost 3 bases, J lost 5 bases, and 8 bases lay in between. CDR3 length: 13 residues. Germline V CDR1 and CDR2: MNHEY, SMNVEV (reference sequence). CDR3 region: CASSFVDNNEQFF. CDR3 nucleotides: TGTGCCAGCAGTTTCGTAGATAACAATGAGCAGTTCTTC.

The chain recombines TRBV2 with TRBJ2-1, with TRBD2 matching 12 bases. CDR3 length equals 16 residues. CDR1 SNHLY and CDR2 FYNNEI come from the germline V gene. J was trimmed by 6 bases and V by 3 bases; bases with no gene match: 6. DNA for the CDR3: TGTGCCAGCAGTGAGTTTATACTAGCGGGAGGCAATGAGCAGTTCTTC. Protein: CASSEFILAGGNEQFF.

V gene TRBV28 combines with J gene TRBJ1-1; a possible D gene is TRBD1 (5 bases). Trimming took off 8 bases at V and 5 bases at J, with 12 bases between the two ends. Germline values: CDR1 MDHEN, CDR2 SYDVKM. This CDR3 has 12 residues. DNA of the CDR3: TGTGCCAGCCGTGACTGGGGGACTGAAGCTTTCTTT. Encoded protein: CASRDWGTEAFF. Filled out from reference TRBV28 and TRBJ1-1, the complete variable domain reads DVKVTQSSRYLVKRTGEKVFLECVQDMDHENMFWYRQDPGLGLRLIYFSYDVKMKEKGDIPEGYSVSREKKERFSLILESASTNQTSMYLCASRDWGTEAFFGQGTRLTVV.

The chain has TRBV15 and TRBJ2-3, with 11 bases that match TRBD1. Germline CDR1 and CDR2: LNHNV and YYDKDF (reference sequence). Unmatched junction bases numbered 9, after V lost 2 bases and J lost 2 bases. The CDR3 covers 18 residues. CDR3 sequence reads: CATSRSGDRGFLTDTQYF. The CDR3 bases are TGTGCCACCAGCAGATCTGGGGACAGGGGGTTTCTCACAGATACGCAGTATTTT.

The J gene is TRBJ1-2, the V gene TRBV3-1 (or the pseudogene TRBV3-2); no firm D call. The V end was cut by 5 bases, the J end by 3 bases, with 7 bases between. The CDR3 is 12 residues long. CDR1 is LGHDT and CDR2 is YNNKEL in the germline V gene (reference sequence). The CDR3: CASSSGDYGYTF. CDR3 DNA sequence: TGTGCCAGCAGCTCGGGAGACTATGGCTACACCTTC.

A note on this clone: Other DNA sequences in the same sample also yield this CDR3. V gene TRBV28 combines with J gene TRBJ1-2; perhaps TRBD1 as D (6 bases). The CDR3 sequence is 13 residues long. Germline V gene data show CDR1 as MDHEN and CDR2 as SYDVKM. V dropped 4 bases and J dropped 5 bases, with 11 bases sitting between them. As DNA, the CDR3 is TGTGCCAGCAGTTCGGACAGAGCATATGGCTACACCTTC. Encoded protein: CASSSDRAYGYTF.

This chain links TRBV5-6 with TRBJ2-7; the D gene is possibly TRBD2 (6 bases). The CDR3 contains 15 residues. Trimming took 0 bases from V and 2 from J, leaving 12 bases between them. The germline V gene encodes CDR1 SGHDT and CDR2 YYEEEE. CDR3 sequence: CASSLDPGEAYEQYF. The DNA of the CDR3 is TGTGCCAGCAGCTTGGATCCGGGAGAAGCCTACGAGCAGTACTTC. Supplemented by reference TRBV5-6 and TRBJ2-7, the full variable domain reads DAGVTQSPTHLIKTRGQQVTLRCSPKSGHDTVSWYQQALGQGPQFIFQYYEEEERQRGNFPDRFSGHQFPNYSSELNVNALLLGDSALYLCASSLDPGEAYEQYFGPGTRLTVT.